Following are 3 T cell receptor beta chains from one sample sequenced in a study of beta chain features in type 1 diabetes. Reverse transcription of all isolated RNA meant that expressed TCRB transcripts were sequenced. Libraries were prepared by immunoSEQ multiplex PCR; TCRdb keeps only in-frame clonotypes and omits some of them. Altogether 250,000 to 350,000 clones are present, roughly 15% being singletons, with the ten largest covering roughly 7%. Input material: central memory CD4+ T cells from blood. The receptor set was obtained from a man between 25 and 39 years old in good health.

The chain joins TRBV6-1 to TRBJ1-1; weak D call: TRBD1 (5 bases). The CDR3 is 12 residues long. Looked up from germline, CDR1 is MNHNS and CDR2 is SASEGT. V was trimmed by 8 bases and J by 8 bases, leaving 15 bases between them. This CDR3 is CASFSTGTEAFF. CDR3 in DNA: TGTGCCAGCTTTTCTACCGGGACGGAAGCTTTCTTT.

This sequence joins TRBV4-3 and TRBJ2-1; D uncertain. This CDR3 contains 15 residues. Trimming took 0 bases from V and 10 from J, leaving 16 bases between them. Germline CDR1 is LGHNA and CDR2 is YSLEER. This chain's CDR3 is CASSQERTSLREQFF. For the CDR3, the DNA is TGCGCCAGCAGCCAAGAACGGACCAGCCTCCGGGAGCAGTTCTTC.

The chain's CDR3 is CASSMGRINEKLFF. CDR3 sequence (DNA): TGTGCCAGTAGTATGGGACGGATAAATGAAAAACTGTTTTTT. The V and J genes are TRBV19 and TRBJ1-4; the D gene is possibly TRBD1 (5 bases). V was pared by 3 bases and J by 5 bases, with 10 bases between. Germline CDR1 reads LNHDA; CDR2 reads SQIVND (reference sequence). This CDR3 region has 14 residues.